This T cell receptor (beta chain) was observed in a study of cytomegalovirus exposure and HLA in healthy donors. Germline V gives CDR1 LNHDA, CDR2 SQIVND (reference sequence). This CDR3 has 14 residues. V gave up 3 bases and J gave up 4 bases, with 9 bases separating them. This clone was seen more than once but under ten times. The PCR contained 60 Vbeta and 13 Jbeta primers. TCRdb's copy holds only in-frame clones and misses some; the assay was immunoSEQ multiplex PCR. The sample has around 300,000 clones, about 66% seen once; the top ten hold roughly 2.4%. The origin of this receptor is a female donor in good health and CMV-seronegative. V is TRBV19 and J is TRBJ1-4; no firm D call. Sequencing was performed on PBMCs. The CDR3 DNA reads as TGTGCCAGTAGTATGGGTGGACTTAATGAAAAACTGTTTTTT. Translated: CASSMGGLNEKLFF. The entire variable domain, with the rest obtained from reference TRBV19 and TRBJ1-4, is as follows: DGGITQSPKYLFRKEGQNVTLSCEQNLNHDAMYWYRQDPGQGLRLIYYSQIVNDFQKGDIAEGYSVSREKKESFPLTVTSAQKNPTAFYLCASSMGGLNEKLFFGSGTQLSVL.